Sequencing of this TCR beta chain was carried out in a study of T cell responses to AZD1222 COVID-19 vaccine. Findings and caveats of the study: Breadth and depth of Spike-specific TCRs rose after two AZD1222 doses. Repertoire samples came only from after the peak T cell response.

This table comes from immunoSEQ multiplex PCR, and its TCRdb copy is limited to in-frame clones, with some not included. This sample has some 92,000 clones, with 90% to 95% found just once. The CDR3 totals 12 residues. Trimming took off 3 bases at V and 3 bases at J, with 4 bases between the two ends. Worth noting for this clone: The target antigen is unknown.

The sample in question was peripheral blood, obtained on day 0 of AZD1222 vaccination. This TCR derives from an adult in good health. V is TRBV12-3 or TRBV12-4 and J is TRBJ2-3; D gene uncertain. For the CDR3, the DNA is TGTGCCAGCAGTTTCTGGACAGATACGCAGTATTTT. The encoded protein is CASSFWTDTQYF.